This T cell receptor (beta chain) was recovered during a study of cytomegalovirus exposure and HLA in healthy donors. CDR1 is SNHLY and CDR2 is FYNNEI in the germline V gene. The CDR3 is made up of 18 amino acids. V lost 3 bases and J lost 1, with 16 bases in between. PCR employed 60 Vbeta and 13 Jbeta primers. Profiled with immunoSEQ multiplex PCR; TCRdb holds only in-frame clones, not every one. The table records more than 100,000 clones, approximately 73% of them present only once. The sequence came from a woman younger than 30 in good health and CMV-seropositive. The rearrangement joins TRBV2 to TRBJ2-6, with D unclear. The sample consisted of PBMCs. CDR3 in amino acids: CASSDMGSPESGANVLTF. In DNA form, the CDR3 reads TGTGCCAGCAGTGATATGGGCAGCCCCGAGTCTGGGGCCAACGTCCTGACTTTC.